A selection of T cell receptor beta chains follows, all from one sample in a study of prognosis after radiotherapy for stage I lung cancer. TCRdb used MiXCR to reprocess the multiplex PCR reads, holding one entry per CDR3 protein. The table has approximately 25,000 distinct CDR3 sequences, about 40% seen once. The sequencing used PBMCs, collected before or after stereotactic body radiation therapy (not recorded which). The receptor source for this set is a donor aged 50 or older with non-small cell lung cancer. Both conserved end residues are part of each CDR3. The D gene is left open where the match is weak. A row's size may be missing; if present it is once, few, many or a size class.

>TRBV27|-|TRBJ1-2|-
TGTGCCACCCGCCCGGGGGAGACCTATGGCTACACCTTC
CATRPGETYGYTF
>TRBV11-2|-|TRBJ2-1|TRBD2
TGTGCCAGCAGCTGGGTTGTACTAGCGGGGGTGAATGAGCAGTTCTTC
CASSWVVLAGVNEQFF
>TRBV10-3|many|TRBJ2-1|-
TGTGCCATCAGTGTGGCGGGTGACAATGAGCAGTTCTTC
CAISVAGDNEQFF
>TRBV24-1|-|TRBJ1-2|TRBD1
TGTGCAACCAGTGATCAGGGACAGGGTGGCTATGACTACACCTTC
CATSDQGQGGYDYTF
>TRBV10-3|many|TRBJ2-7|-
TGTGCCATCCGGGACGTTGGTTCCTACGAGCAGTACTTC
CAIRDVGSYEQYF
>TRBV6-1|-|TRBJ2-7|TRBD1
TGTGCCGCAAGGGGACAGGGGTCCGTAGAGCAGTACTTC
CAARGQGSVEQYF
>TRBV18|many|TRBJ2-4|-
TGTGCCAGCTCACCAGAAGGAGCCAAAAACATTCAGTACTTC
CASSPEGAKNIQYF
>TRBV28|-|TRBJ2-6|-
TGTGCCAGCAGTTTCAGAATTGGACGGAGCTCTGGGGCCAACGTCCTGACTTTC
CASSFRIGRSSGANVLTF
>TRBV5-4|many|TRBJ2-1|TRBD2
TGTGCCAGCGGCCGGCAAGGGACTAGCGGTAGCTCCTACAATGAGCAGTTCTTC
CASGRQGTSGSSYNEQFF
>TRBV9|many|TRBJ1-6|-
TGTGCCAGCAGCTCGGGAGGGGCAGGGTGGGATTCACCCCTCCACTTT
CASSSGGAGWDSPLHF
>TRBV13|many|TRBJ2-2|TRBD2
TGTGCCAGCAGCTCCCAACTCAGCGGGGGGAACACCGGGGAGCTGTTTTTT
CASSSQLSGGNTGELFF
>TRBV24-1|many|TRBJ2-1|-
TGTGCCACCAGTGCGAGCGGACCCTACAATGAGCAGTTCTTC
CATSASGPYNEQFF
>TRBV4-1|many|TRBJ2-7|-
TGCGCCAGCAGCCAAACCCGTCAGGGAGACGAGCAGTACTTC
CASSQTRQGDEQYF
>TRBV19|many|TRBJ2-1|TRBD1
TGTGCCAGTAGTACAAGGACAGGGAAGATCGACAATGAGCAGTTCTTC
CASSTRTGKIDNEQFF
>TRBV3-1|many|TRBJ2-7|TRBD2
TGTGCCAGCAGCCAAGTAGCGGGAGCCTACGAGCAGTACTTC
CASSQVAGAYEQYF
>TRBV6-1|-|TRBJ2-1|TRBD2
TGTGCCAGCAGTGAAGGACCCCTATCGGGAGGTCCGGATGAGCAGTTCTTC
CASSEGPLSGGPDEQFF
>TRBV6-4|many|TRBJ1-2|-
TGTGCCAGGCTCCAAGCCTATGGCTACACCTTC
CARLQAYGYTF
>TRBV2|medium-sized|TRBJ2-2|TRBD1
TGTGCCAGCGGACGCCAGGGGGCGTTCGGGGAGCTGTTTTTT
CASGRQGAFGELFF
>TRBV27|-|TRBJ1-5|-
TGTGCCAGCAGTTTGGAGGGACACTCAGGTCAGCCCCAGCATTTT
CASSLEGHSGQPQHF
>TRBV19|many|TRBJ2-1|TRBD2
TGTGCCAGTAGTATCCTTTGGACTAGCGCCTACAATGAGCAGTTCTTC
CASSILWTSAYNEQFF
>TRBV7-9|many|TRBJ1-1|-
TGTGCCAGCAGCGTTAGTTCGGGCCTCACTGAAGCTTTCTTT
CASSVSSGLTEAFF
>TRBV20-1|medium-sized|TRBJ2-7|TRBD1
TGCAGTGCGACCGACGGGACAGGGTTAGACGAGCAGTACTTC
CSATDGTGLDEQYF